These 5 T cell receptor beta chains share one sample of origin, sequenced in a study of technical replicates of blood from a few donors. Some clones are missing from TCRdb's copy, which holds only in-frame ones; the method was immunoSEQ multiplex PCR. The sample has approximately 70,000 clones; roughly 91% are singletons. The source material was T cells isolated from PBMCs. These receptors all come from a human donor in good health. Some clones in this sample may be carry-over from other donors' samples.

This clone was counted a few times. This chain connects TRBV2 to TRBJ1-1; 8 nucleotides align to TRBD1. The CDR3 has 11 residues. Germline CDR1 is SNHLY and CDR2 is FYNNEI. J was trimmed by 7 bases and V by 8 bases; bases with no gene match: 3. The CDR3 nucleotides are TGTGCCAGCTGGACAGGGATTGAAGCTTTCTTT. Residues: CASWTGIEAFF.

V usage is TRBV7-9 and J usage is TRBJ1-4, with D possibly being TRBD1 (5 bases). V was pared by 4 bases and J by 5 bases, with 17 bases between. The CDR3 has 16 amino acids. Germline assignment: CDR1 SEHNR and CDR2 FQNEAQ (reference sequence). In DNA form, the CDR3 reads TGTGCCAGCAGCTCCAGACGCGGGACGCCGAATGAAAAACTGTTTTTT. This codes for CASSSRRGTPNEKLFF.

The rearrangement links TRBV10-3 to TRBJ1-3; 7 bases match TRBD1. V lost 10 bases, J lost 4 bases, and 4 bases stayed unmatched. Germline V lookup: CDR1 ENHRY, CDR2 SYGVKD. This CDR3 contains 12 residues. The CDR3 reads CATQGYGNTIYF. CDR3 in DNA: TGTGCCACACAGGGGTACGGAAACACCATATATTTT.

This clone has just one count. CDR3 sequence (DNA): TGTGCCACAGAAGCGGGAGGCCCAGATACGCAGTATTTT. This translates into CATEAGGPDTQYF. The chain uses TRBV10-3 and TRBJ2-3; TRBD2 aligns across 9 bases. The trim removed 10 bases at V and 4 bases at J, leaving 6 bases unmatched. Germline CDR1 and CDR2: ENHRY and SYGVKD. This CDR3 is built from 13 residues.

V usage is TRBV30 and J usage is TRBJ1-2; D gene unclear. Germline loops: CDR1 GTSNPN, CDR2 SVGIG (reference sequence). The CDR3 loop spans 13 amino acids. V dropped 4 bases and J dropped 6 bases, with 15 bases sitting between them. CDR3 in amino acids: CAWMPSAGDGYTF. Written as DNA, the CDR3 is TGTGCCTGGATGCCATCGGCAGGTGATGGCTACACCTTC.